The T cell receptor beta chain described here comes from a study of blood T cell repertoires in COVID-19. This table comes from immunoSEQ multiplex PCR, and its TCRdb copy is limited to in-frame clones, with some not included. The profile shows about 150,000 clones, 85% to 90% of them singletons. Sequences were obtained from peripheral blood. The sequence came from a man in his fifties or sixties who had recovered from COVID-19.

CDR3: CASSYGGQGASSLSYEQYF. CDR3 nucleotide sequence: TGTGCCAGCAGTTACGGGGGACAGGGGGCGTCCTCCCTCTCCTACGAGCAGTACTTC. This rearrangement joins TRBV6-2 or TRBV6-3 to TRBJ2-7; 12 bases are a match to TRBD1. Per germline, CDR1 MNHEY and CDR2 SVGEGT. The CDR3 totals 19 residues. V trimming: 2 bases; J trimming: 0 bases; junction bases outside the gene matches: 11.